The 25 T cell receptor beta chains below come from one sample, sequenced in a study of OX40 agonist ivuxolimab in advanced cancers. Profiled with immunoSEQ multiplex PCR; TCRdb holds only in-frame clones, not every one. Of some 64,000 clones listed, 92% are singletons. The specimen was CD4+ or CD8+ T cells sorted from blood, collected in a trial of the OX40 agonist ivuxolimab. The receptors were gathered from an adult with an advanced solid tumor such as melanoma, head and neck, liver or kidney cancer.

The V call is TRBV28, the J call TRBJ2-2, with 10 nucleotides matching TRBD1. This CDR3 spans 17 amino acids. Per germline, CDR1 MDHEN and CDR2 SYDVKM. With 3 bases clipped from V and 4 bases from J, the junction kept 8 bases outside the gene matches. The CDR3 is CASSLVLGQGITGELFF. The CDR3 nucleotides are TGTGCCAGCAGTTTGGTTTTGGGACAGGGGATCACCGGGGAGCTGTTTTTT.

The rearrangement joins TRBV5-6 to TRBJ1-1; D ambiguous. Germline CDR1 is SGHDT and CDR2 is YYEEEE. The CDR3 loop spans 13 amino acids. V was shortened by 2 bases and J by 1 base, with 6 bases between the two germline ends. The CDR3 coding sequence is TGTGCCAGCAGCTTAGACACGAACACTGAAGCTTTCTTT. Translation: CASSLDTNTEAFF. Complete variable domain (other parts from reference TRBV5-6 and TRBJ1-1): DAGVTQSPTHLIKTRGQQVTLRCSPKSGHDTVSWYQQALGQGPQFIFQYYEEEERQRGNFPDRFSGHQFPNYSSELNVNALLLGDSALYLCASSLDTNTEAFFGQGTRLTVV.

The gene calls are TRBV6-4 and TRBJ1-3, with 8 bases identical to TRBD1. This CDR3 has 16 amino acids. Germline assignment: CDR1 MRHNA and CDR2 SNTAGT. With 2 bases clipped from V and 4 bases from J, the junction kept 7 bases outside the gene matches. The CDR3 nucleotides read TGTGCCAGCAGTGACCCCGAGACAGGGGACGGAAACACCATATATTTT. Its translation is CASSDPETGDGNTIYF.

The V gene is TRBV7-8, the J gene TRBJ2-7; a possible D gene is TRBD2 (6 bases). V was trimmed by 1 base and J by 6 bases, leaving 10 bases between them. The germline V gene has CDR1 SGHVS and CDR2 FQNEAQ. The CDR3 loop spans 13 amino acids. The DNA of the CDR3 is TGTGCCAGCAGCTTAGGAGGGAGGCGCGAGCAGTACGTC. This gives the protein CASSLGGRREQYV.

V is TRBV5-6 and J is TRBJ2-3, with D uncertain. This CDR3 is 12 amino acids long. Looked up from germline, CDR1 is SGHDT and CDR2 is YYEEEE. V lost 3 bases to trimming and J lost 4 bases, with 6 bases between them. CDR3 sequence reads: CASSSTSDTQYF. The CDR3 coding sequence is TGTGCCAGCAGCTCCACATCAGATACGCAGTATTTT.

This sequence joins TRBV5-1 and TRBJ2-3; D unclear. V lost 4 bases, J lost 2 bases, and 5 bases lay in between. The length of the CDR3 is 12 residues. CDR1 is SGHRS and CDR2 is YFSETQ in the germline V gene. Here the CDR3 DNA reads TGCGCCAGCAGCATTTACACAGATACGCAGTATTTT. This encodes CASSIYTDTQYF.

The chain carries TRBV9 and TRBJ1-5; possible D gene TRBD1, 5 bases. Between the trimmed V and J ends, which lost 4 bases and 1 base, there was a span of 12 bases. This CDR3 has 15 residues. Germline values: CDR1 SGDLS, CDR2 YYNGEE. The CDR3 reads CASSPGGASNQPQHF. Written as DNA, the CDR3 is TGTGCCAGCAGCCCTGGGGGTGCCAGCAATCAGCCCCAGCATTTT.

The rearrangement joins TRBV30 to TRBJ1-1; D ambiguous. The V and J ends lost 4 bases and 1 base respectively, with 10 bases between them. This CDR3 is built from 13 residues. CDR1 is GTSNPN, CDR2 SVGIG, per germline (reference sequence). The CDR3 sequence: CAWKSSWNTEAFF. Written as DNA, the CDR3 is TGTGCCTGGAAGTCCTCTTGGAACACTGAAGCTTTCTTT.

The CDR3 DNA is TGCGCCAGCAGCGGGACGGTAACCTACGAGCAGTACTTC. Protein sequence: CASSGTVTYEQYF. The gene calls are TRBV5-1 and TRBJ2-7; D is tentatively TRBD1 or TRBD2 (5 bases each). The CDR3 has 13 amino acids. Germline CDR1 and CDR2: SGHRS and YFSETQ. V was trimmed by 4 bases and J by 2 bases, leaving 10 bases between them.

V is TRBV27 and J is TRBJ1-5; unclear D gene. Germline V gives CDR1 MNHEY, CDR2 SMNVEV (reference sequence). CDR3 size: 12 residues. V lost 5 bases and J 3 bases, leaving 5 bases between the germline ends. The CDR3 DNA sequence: TGTGCCAGCAGTGACTACAATCAGCCCCAGCATTTT. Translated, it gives CASSDYNQPQHF.

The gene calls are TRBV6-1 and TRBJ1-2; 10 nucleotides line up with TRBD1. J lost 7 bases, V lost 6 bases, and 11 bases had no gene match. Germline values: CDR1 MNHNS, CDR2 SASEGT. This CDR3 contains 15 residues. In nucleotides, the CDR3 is TGTGCCAGCAGGGGTTTGACAGGGGGCGCGTTTGGCTACACCTTC. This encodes CASRGLTGGAFGYTF.

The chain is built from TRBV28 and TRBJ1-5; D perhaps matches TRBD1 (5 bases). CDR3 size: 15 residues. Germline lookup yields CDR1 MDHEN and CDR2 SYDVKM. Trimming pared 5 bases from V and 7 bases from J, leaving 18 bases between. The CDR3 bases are TGTGCCAGCAGTCCAGGGAACAGTGTCAAACAGCCCCAGCATTTT. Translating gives CASSPGNSVKQPQHF. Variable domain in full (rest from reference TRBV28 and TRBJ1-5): DVKVTQSSRYLVKRTGEKVFLECVQDMDHENMFWYRQDPGLGLRLIYFSYDVKMKEKGDIPEGYSVSREKKERFSLILESASTNQTSMYLCASSPGNSVKQPQHFGDGTRLSIL.

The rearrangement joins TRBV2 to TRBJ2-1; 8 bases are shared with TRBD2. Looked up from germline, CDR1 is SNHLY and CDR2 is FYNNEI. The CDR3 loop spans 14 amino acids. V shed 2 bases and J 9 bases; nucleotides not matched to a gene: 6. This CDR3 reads CASSEPGGFIEQFF. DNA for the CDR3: TGTGCCAGCAGTGAACCGGGAGGGTTTATTGAGCAGTTCTTC. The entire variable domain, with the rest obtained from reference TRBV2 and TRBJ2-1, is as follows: EPEVTQTPSHQVTQMGQEVILRCVPISNHLYFYWYRQILGQKVEFLVSFYNNEISEKSEIFDDQFSVERPDGSNFTLKIRSTKLEDSAMYFCASSEPGGFIEQFFGPGTRLTVL.

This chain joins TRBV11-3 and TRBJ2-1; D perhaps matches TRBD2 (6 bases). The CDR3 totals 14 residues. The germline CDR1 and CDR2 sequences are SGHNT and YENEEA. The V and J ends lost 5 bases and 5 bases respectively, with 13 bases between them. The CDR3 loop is CASSPPWEDNEQFF. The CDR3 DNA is TGTGCCAGCAGCCCTCCGTGGGAGGACAATGAGCAGTTCTTC.

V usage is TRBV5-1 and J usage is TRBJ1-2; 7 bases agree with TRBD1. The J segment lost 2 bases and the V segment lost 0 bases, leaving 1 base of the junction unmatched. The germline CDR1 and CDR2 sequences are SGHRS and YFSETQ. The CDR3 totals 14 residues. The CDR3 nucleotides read TGCGCCAGCAGCTTGGGACAGGGAAACTATGGCTACACCTTC. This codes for CASSLGQGNYGYTF.

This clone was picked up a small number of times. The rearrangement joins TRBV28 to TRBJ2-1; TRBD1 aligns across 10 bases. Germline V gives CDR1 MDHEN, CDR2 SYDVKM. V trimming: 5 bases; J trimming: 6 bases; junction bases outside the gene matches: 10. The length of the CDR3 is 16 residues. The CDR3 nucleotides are TGTGCCAGCAGTCCCGACCCCGGGACAGGGGTCAATGAGCAGTTCTTC. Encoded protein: CASSPDPGTGVNEQFF.

CDR3: CASSDGRAEAFF. The CDR3 bases are TGTGCCAGCAGCGATGGCCGGGCTGAAGCTTTCTTT. The chain has TRBV9 and TRBJ1-1; no firm D call. The CDR3 is 12 amino acids. V lost 3 bases, J lost 6 bases, and 9 bases lay in between. Germline lookup yields CDR1 SGDLS and CDR2 YYNGEE.

CDR3 nucleotides: TGTGCCACCCGCTACAATGAGCAGTTCTTC. It translates to CATRYNEQFF. This chain connects TRBV6-1 to TRBJ2-1; D uncertain. The CDR3 is made up of 10 amino acids. Germline lookup yields CDR1 MNHNS and CDR2 SASEGT. With 10 bases removed from V and 3 bases from J, the gap between germline ends came to 4 bases.

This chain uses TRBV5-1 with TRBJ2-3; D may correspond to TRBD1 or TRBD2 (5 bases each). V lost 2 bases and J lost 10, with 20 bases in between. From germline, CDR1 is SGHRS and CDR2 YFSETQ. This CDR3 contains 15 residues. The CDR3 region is CASSLHRGLNEPQYF. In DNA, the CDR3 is TGCGCCAGCAGCTTACACCGGGGCCTAAATGAGCCGCAGTATTTT. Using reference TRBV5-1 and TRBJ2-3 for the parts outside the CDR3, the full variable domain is KAGVTQTPRYLIKTRGQQVTLSCSPISGHRSVSWYQQTPGQGLQFLFEYFSETQRNKGNFPGRFSGRQFSNSRSEMNVSTLELGDSALYLCASSLHRGLNEPQYFGPGTRLTVL.

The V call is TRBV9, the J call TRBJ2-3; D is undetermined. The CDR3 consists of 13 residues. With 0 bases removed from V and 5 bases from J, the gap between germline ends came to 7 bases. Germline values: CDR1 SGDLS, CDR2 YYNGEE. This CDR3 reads CASSVATLDTQYF. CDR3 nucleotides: TGTGCCAGCAGCGTAGCTACGCTAGATACGCAGTATTTT.

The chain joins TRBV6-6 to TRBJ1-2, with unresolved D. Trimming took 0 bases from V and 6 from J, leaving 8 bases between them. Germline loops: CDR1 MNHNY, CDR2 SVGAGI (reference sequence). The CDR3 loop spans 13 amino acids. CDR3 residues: CASSYSSRNGYTF. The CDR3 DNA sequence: TGTGCCAGCAGTTACTCGAGCCGAAATGGCTACACCTTC.

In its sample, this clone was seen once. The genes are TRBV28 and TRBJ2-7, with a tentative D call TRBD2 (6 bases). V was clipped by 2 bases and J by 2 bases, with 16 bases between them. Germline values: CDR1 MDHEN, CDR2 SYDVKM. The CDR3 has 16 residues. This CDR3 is CASSLGRGLLAYEQYF. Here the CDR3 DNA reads TGTGCCAGCAGTTTAGGGCGGGGCCTTTTGGCCTACGAGCAGTACTTC.

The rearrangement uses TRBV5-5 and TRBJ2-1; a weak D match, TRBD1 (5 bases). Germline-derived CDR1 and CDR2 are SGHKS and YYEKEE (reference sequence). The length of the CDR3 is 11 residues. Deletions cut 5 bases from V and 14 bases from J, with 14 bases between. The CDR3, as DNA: TGTGCCAGCAGTACTGGGGCAGAGGAGTTCTTC. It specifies CASSTGAEEFF. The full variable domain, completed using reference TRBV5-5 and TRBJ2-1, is DAGVTQSPTHLIKTRGQQVTLRCSPISGHKSVSWYQQVLGQGPQFIFQYYEKEERGRGNFPDRFSARQFPNYSSELNVNALLLGDSALYLCASSTGAEEFFGPGTRLTVL.

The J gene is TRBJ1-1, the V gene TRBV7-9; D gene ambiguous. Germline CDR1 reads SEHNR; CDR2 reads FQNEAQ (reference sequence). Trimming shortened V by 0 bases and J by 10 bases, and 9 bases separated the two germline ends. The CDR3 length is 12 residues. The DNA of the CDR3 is TGTGCCAGCAGCTTAGCGCGCTCCTCAGCTTTCTTT. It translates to CASSLARSSAFF.

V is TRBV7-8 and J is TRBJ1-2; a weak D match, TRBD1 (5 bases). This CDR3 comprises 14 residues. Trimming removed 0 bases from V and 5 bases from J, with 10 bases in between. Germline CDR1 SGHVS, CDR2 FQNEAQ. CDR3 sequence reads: CASSLAGDGYGYTF. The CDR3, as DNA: TGTGCCAGCAGCTTAGCGGGGGACGGATATGGCTACACCTTC.